The 32 T cell receptor beta chains in this list originate from one sample, sequenced in a study of tumor-infiltrating lymphocytes in primary liver carcinoma. It was from around 18-30 mg of unsorted bulk tissue that RNA and DNA were co-extracted. Starting material of roughly 550 ng total RNA yielded TCR beta cDNA via a constant-region primer. Sequencing libraries for TCR beta derived from three nested multiplex PCR rounds that used slightly modified ARM-PCR. The first two PCR rounds, nine to ten cycles each, used TRBV1-TRBV30 forward primers and a C-beta reverse primer. One entry per CDR3 protein results from TCRdb running MiXCR on the multiplex PCR reads. In the table there are about 96,000 distinct CDR3 sequences, around 68% of which are singletons. Sequencing was performed on tumor-adjacent normal liver tissue. The receptors originated from a man in his forties with primary liver carcinoma and hepatitis B virus infection.

This clonotype was seen a single time. One junction end disagrees with the germline gene, perhaps due to a read error. The genes are TRBV6-5 and TRBJ2-7; possibly TRBD1 for D (5 bases). The CDR3 sequence is 14 residues long. Germline lookup yields CDR1 MNHEY and CDR2 SVGAGI. The CDR3 here is CASSFRTSSYERYF. The CDR3 nucleotides are TGTGCCAGCAGTTTCCGGACAAGCTCCTACGAGCGGTACTTC.

The chain recombines TRBV1 with TRBJ2-1; TRBD2, the D gene given by the table, was not confirmed from the DNA. TRBV1 is a pseudogene segment. This CDR3 comprises 16 residues. In DNA, the CDR3 is TGCACCAGCAGCCAATTGGCTAGCGGGTCCTACAATGAGCAGTTCTTC. Protein sequence: CTSSQLASGSYNEQFF.

The CDR3 region is CASSLVGGLAKNIQYF. The CDR3 DNA is TGTGCCAGCAGCTTAGTAGGAGGACTAGCCAAAAACATTCAGTACTTC. The genes are TRBV7-9 and TRBJ2-4; possibly TRBD2 for D (5 bases). The germline V gene encodes CDR1 SEHNR and CDR2 FQNEAQ (reference sequence). V was shortened by 1 base and J by 0 bases, with 10 bases between the two germline ends. The CDR3 is 16 amino acids.

This clonotype was observed many times. The V and J genes are TRBV5-6 and TRBJ1-5, with no clear D. CDR1 is SGHDT and CDR2 is YYEEEE in the germline V gene. V lost 0 bases, J lost 6 bases, and 4 bases lay in between. The CDR3 loop spans 12 amino acids. The CDR3 protein is CASSLGAQPQHF. CDR3 coding DNA: TGTGCCAGCAGCTTGGGTGCTCAGCCCCAGCATTTT.

Details on this clonotype: Its ends do not fully match the called genes, so a read error is possible. The rearrangement links TRBV11-2 to TRBJ2-3, with 13 nucleotides matching TRBD2. The germline V gene has CDR1 SGHAT and CDR2 FQNNGV. The CDR3 has 18 residues. CDR3 loop: CTSSLTTSGRAERDTQYF. The CDR3 DNA reads as TGTACCAGCAGCTTAACTACTAGCGGGAGGGCGGAGCGAGATACGCAGTACTTT. Full variable domain (rest looked up from reference TRBV11-2 and TRBJ2-3): EAGVAQSPRYKIIEKRQSVAFWCNPISGHATLYWYQQILGQGPKLLIQFQNNGVVDDSQLPKDRFSAERLKGVDSTLKIQPAKLEDSAVYLCTSSLTTSGRAERDTQYFGPGTRLTVL.

The chain's CDR3 is CSVDGGSSSDTQYF. The CDR3 nucleotides read TGCAGCGTTGATGGGGGGTCGTCCTCAGATACGCAGTATTTT. V usage is TRBV29-1 and J usage is TRBJ2-3; the D gene is possibly TRBD2 (6 bases). The CDR3 length is 14 residues. The germline V gene has CDR1 SQVTM and CDR2 ANQGSEA. V was trimmed by 3 bases and J by 4 bases, leaving 14 bases between them.

Concerning this clonotype itself: A much larger clone sits a single nucleotide away, making a read error possible. The genes are TRBV6-1 and TRBJ2-1; 8 bases are a match to TRBD2. This CDR3 has 15 amino acids. CDR1 is MNHNS and CDR2 is SASEGT in the germline V gene. In nucleotides, the CDR3 is TGTGCCTGCAGGGGCACTAGCGGAGGGTCTAATGAGCAGTTCTTC. It encodes CACRGTSGGSNEQFF.

Regarding this clonotype: A much larger clone is a single base away; this may be a read error. The chain recombines TRBV20-1 with TRBJ2-7; D is perhaps TRBD2 (6 bases). CDR3 length: 13 amino acids. Germline V CDR1 and CDR2: DFQATT, SNEGSKA (reference sequence). In DNA, the CDR3 is TGCATTGCAACCCGGGACTCCTCTTACGAGCAGTACTTC. Protein: CIATRDSSYEQYF.

As to this clonotype: A clone one base away is much larger, so this may be a read error. The rearrangement links TRBV6-6 to TRBJ1-5; no definite D call. The CDR3 covers 13 residues. V was pared by 4 bases and J by 5 bases, with 9 bases between. Looked up from germline, CDR1 is MNHNY and CDR2 is SVGAGI (reference sequence). CDR3 sequence (DNA): TGTGCCAGCAGTTCCCTGATAGATCAGCCCCAGCATTTT. As protein: CASSSLIDQPQHF.

With regard to this clonotype: One end of the junction does not line up with germline, which may come from a read error. The chain is built from TRBV11-1 and TRBJ1-2; D is unclear. This CDR3 has 13 amino acids. Germline CDR1 and CDR2: SGHAT and FQDESV (reference sequence). CDR3 loop: CASSFSGNYGYAF. As DNA, the CDR3 is TGTGCCAGCAGTTTCTCGGGCAACTATGGCTACGCCTTC.

Note on this clonotype: Since no conserved phenylalanine or tryptophan closes the CDR3, a read error is the likely cause. The limits of the CDR3 on the DNA are not certain, so only TCRdb's listed CDR3 is given. The chain combines TRBV11-1 with TRBJ2-3; the D call in the table, TRBD1, was not verified against the DNA. The germline CDR1 and CDR2 sequences are SGHAT and FQDESV (reference sequence). The CDR3 length is 14 residues, termini included. CDR3 protein: CASSRDSALDTRYL.

A note on this clonotype: A junction boundary mismatches the germline segment, possibly from a read error. This chain uses TRBV11-2 with TRBJ1-1; a weak D match, TRBD1 (6 bases). The length of the CDR3 is 18 residues. The germline CDR1 and CDR2 sequences are SGHAT and FQNNGV. CDR3 nucleotides: TGTGCCAGCCGCTCACCCCCCGGGTCCGTGAGGGGGAACACCGAAGCTTTCTTT. It encodes CASRSPPGSVRGNTEAFF.

Comment on this clonotype: This may arise from a read error, as a much more abundant clone is one base away. The chain carries TRBV28 and TRBJ1-2; TRBD1 matches at 7 bases. Germline V lookup: CDR1 MDHEN, CDR2 SYDVKM. This CDR3 contains 14 residues. The J segment lost 9 bases and the V segment lost 3 bases, leaving 10 bases of the junction unmatched. The CDR3 DNA is TGTGCCAGCAGTTTTCGGACAGGCCTCCGATGCTACACCTTC. Translated, it gives CASSFRTGLRCYTF.

On this clonotype itself: The conserved phenylalanine or tryptophan is not found at the CDR3 terminus, so this likely reflects a read error. V gene TRBV11-2 combines with J gene TRBJ2-5; possibly TRBD2 for D (5 bases). Germline V gene sequence: CDR1 SGHAT, CDR2 FQNNGV. V lost 8 bases, J lost 0 bases, and 10 bases lay in between. This CDR3 has 13 residues. CDR3 residues: CASGEWDQETQYL. Here the CDR3 DNA reads TGTGCCAGCGGGGAGTGGGACCAAGAGACCCAGTACCTC.

Concerning this clonotype itself: This may be a read error, as it is one base from a much larger clone. The chain recombines TRBV29-1 with TRBJ2-7; 11 nucleotides align to TRBD1. V lost 5 bases and J lost 7; bases outside the gene matches: 7. The CDR3 extends over 13 amino acids. Germline loops: CDR1 SQVTM, CDR2 ANQGSEA. The CDR3, as DNA: TGCAGCGTTCCCGGGACAGGGGGTTTAGAGCAGTACTTC. Its protein product is CSVPGTGGLEQYF.

This clonotype was counted only a few times. One base away lies a much larger clone, so this may be a sequencing read error. The chain couples TRBV28 to TRBJ1-5; D is unresolved. CDR1 MDHEN and CDR2 SYDVKM come from the germline V gene. Trimming cost V 4 bases and J 11 bases, with 12 bases left between them. The length of the CDR3 is 12 residues. This chain's CDR3 is CASSSGSSTQHF. CDR3 DNA sequence: TGTGCCAGCAGTTCAGGATCGTCAACCCAGCATTTT.

In its sample, this clonotype is medium-sized. The chain links TRBV11-2 to TRBJ2-5, with 9 bases lining up with TRBD1. There are 14 residues in the CDR3. V was pared by 3 bases and J by 2 bases, with 1 base of the junction left unmatched. Germline assignment: CDR1 SGHAT and CDR2 FQNNGV. CDR3 amino acids: CASSLGTGQETQYF. CDR3 bases: TGTGCCAGCAGCTTGGGGACAGGGCAAGAGACCCAGTACTTC.

Notes on this clonotype: One end of the junction varies from germline; a read error may be responsible. The chain is built from TRBV7-8 and TRBJ2-7; TRBD2 aligns across 7 bases. Looked up from germline, CDR1 is SGHVS and CDR2 is FQNEAQ. The CDR3 runs 15 residues. CDR3 sequence: CASGLVGQRDHEQYF. CDR3 bases: TGTGCCAGCGGCTTAGTGGGCCAGCGGGACCACGAGCAGTACTTC.

In regard to this clonotype: Given the absence of the conserved phenylalanine or tryptophan at the CDR3 end, a read error is likely. V and J are TRBV6-5 and TRBJ2-2; 8 nucleotides align to TRBD2. Trimming cost V 8 bases and J 4 bases; bases outside gene matches: 9. The CDR3 contains 15 residues. The germline CDR1 and CDR2 sequences are MNHEY and SVGAGI. CDR3 in amino acids: CASGPRTSSTGELFS. CDR3 DNA: TGTGCCAGCGGTCCCCGGACTAGCTCCACCGGGGAGCTGTTTTCT.

As regards this clonotype: The final CDR3 position lacks the conserved phenylalanine or tryptophan, pointing to a likely read error. The chain combines TRBV11-2 with TRBJ2-3; D uncertain. The germline gives CDR1 SGHAT, CDR2 FQNNGV. The CDR3 runs 12 residues. Between the trimmed V and J ends, which lost 2 bases and 11 bases, there was a span of 11 bases. The CDR3 loop reads CASSLMVGMQYI. The CDR3 region has the DNA TGTGCCAGCAGCTTAATGGTCGGTATGCAGTATATT.

The sample holds many counts of this clonotype. This chain joins TRBV6-1 and TRBJ1-1; D gene unclear. Germline assignment: CDR1 MNHNS and CDR2 SASEGT. Between the trimmed V and J ends, which lost 2 bases and 4 bases, there was a span of 11 bases. The CDR3 totals 14 residues. Here the CDR3 DNA reads TGTGCCAGCAGTGAAATTCGTGGTTCCACTGAAGCTTTCTTT. The encoded protein is CASSEIRGSTEAFF.

To note about this clonotype: A junction end diverges from the germline sequence, so it may reflect a read error. CDR3 coding DNA: TGCAGCGTTCGAACGGGGACCACAGATACACAGTATTTT. Its translation is CSVRTGTTDTQYF. The chain uses TRBV29-1 and TRBJ2-3; tentatively, D is TRBD1 or TRBD2 (5 bases each). The CDR3 is made up of 13 amino acids. Germline CDR1 SQVTM, CDR2 ANQGSEA.

Notes on this clonotype: A single base separates this from a much larger clone, so it may be a read error. In this CDR3 the conserved last residue, phenylalanine or tryptophan, is missing, so a read error is likely. The V and J genes are TRBV6-1 and TRBJ1-4; D is undetermined. The germline V gene encodes CDR1 MNHNS and CDR2 SASEGT. The CDR3 is made up of 13 amino acids. V was pared by 8 bases and J by 11 bases, with 18 bases between. The CDR3 coding sequence is TGTGCCAGCCCTGAGAGTCGGTCGGGGAAACTGTTTCTT. This sequence encodes CASPESRSGKLFL.

This chain links TRBV12-3 or TRBV12-4 with TRBJ2-7, with D perhaps matching TRBD2 (6 bases). The CDR3 totals 13 residues. Trimming took 9 bases from V and 5 from J, leaving 17 bases between them. The CDR3 nucleotides are TGTGCCAGTGACGGACTATCGGGAGACGAGCAGTACTTC. Translation: CASDGLSGDEQYF.

This clonotype was picked up many times. This chain uses TRBV6-6 with TRBJ1-6; 10 bases map to TRBD1. Losses at the gene ends were 0 bases for V and 8 bases for J; bases not matched to a gene: 1. CDR3 size: 15 residues. Germline V gene lookup returns CDR1 MNHNY and CDR2 SVGAGI (reference sequence). As DNA, the CDR3 is TGTGCCAGCAGTTACTCCGGGACAGGGGATTCACCCCTCCACTTT. Protein sequence: CASSYSGTGDSPLHF.

This clonotype was picked up one time. The conserved final phenylalanine or tryptophan is absent from the CDR3, which likely points to a read error. The V gene is TRBV11-2, the J gene TRBJ1-2, with D possibly being TRBD1 (5 bases). The CDR3 runs 13 residues. Per germline, CDR1 SGHAT and CDR2 FQNNGV. CDR3 region: CVSSLEGNYGYTL. The CDR3 bases are TGTGTCAGCAGCTTAGAGGGGAACTACGGCTACACCCTC.

With respect to this clonotype: The conserved closing phenylalanine or tryptophan is absent in this CDR3, likely reflecting a read error. The chain joins TRBV11-2 to TRBJ1-5; 7 bases map to TRBD1. Gene TRBJ2-3 matches the end of the DNA better, so the J call may be wrong. CDR3 length: 14 residues. Germline CDR1 SGHAT, CDR2 FQNNGV. CDR3 protein: CASSPYTGAQPQYL. Here the CDR3 DNA reads TGTGCCAGCAGCCCATATACAGGGGCTCAGCCCCAGTATTTA.

The chain is built from TRBV5-6 and TRBJ1-5; D remains unclear. The CDR3 is made up of 13 amino acids. V lost 8 bases to trimming and J lost 2 bases, with 11 bases between them. Germline-derived CDR1 and CDR2 are SGHDT and YYEEEE. CDR3 loop: CARSRDRNQPQHF. The CDR3 region has the DNA TGTGCCAGGAGCCGAGACCGCAATCAGCCCCAGCATTTT.

The sample holds many counts of this clonotype. The V call is TRBV29-1, the J call TRBJ1-1; no clear D gene. Germline V gene lookup returns CDR1 SQVTM and CDR2 ANQGSEA. The CDR3 has 12 residues. Between the trimmed V and J ends, which lost 1 base and 2 bases, there was a span of 5 bases. The CDR3 DNA reads as TGCAGCGTTGAAGGGTTCAACACTGAAGCTTTCTTT. It yields the protein CSVEGFNTEAFF.

This clonotype was recorded at least ten times. The rearrangement links TRBV4-1 to TRBJ2-1, with D perhaps assigned TRBD1 or TRBD2 (5 bases each). Trimming shortened V by 2 bases and J by 8 bases, and 22 bases separated the two germline ends. The CDR3 contains 17 residues. Germline CDR1 MGHRA, CDR2 YSYEKL. CDR3 DNA: TGCGCCAGCAGCCAACCCCAAGGATTGGGGACGGACCATGAGCAGTTCTTC. Translation gives CASSQPQGLGTDHEQFF.

About this clonotype: Compared with germline, one end of the junction differs, possibly owing to a read error. V and J are TRBV6-1 and TRBJ2-3; perhaps TRBD1 as D (6 bases). Germline CDR1 MNHNS, CDR2 SASEGT. This CDR3 region has 14 residues. The CDR3 is CVSSTGSSTDTQCF. As DNA, the CDR3 is TGTGTCAGCAGTACAGGGTCGAGCACAGATACGCAGTGTTTT.

As regards this clonotype: Being one base from a much bigger clone, this may be a read error. The missing conserved phenylalanine or tryptophan at the end of this CDR3 makes a read error likely. This chain uses TRBV29-1 with TRBJ2-7; 7 nucleotides match TRBD1. This CDR3 has 13 residues. Germline loops: CDR1 SQVTM, CDR2 ANQGSEA. V lost 1 base, J lost 4 bases, and 4 bases stayed unmatched. CDR3 coding DNA: TGCAGCGTTGAAGTACAGGGGTCTTACGAGCAGTACATC. Protein sequence: CSVEVQGSYEQYI.